Shown below are 18 T cell receptor beta chains from a single sample sequenced in a study of T cells after yellow fever vaccination. MiXCR, run by TCRdb on the 5' RACE reads, gives a single entry per CDR3 protein. The sample comprises approximately 300,000 distinct CDR3 sequences, around 10% of which are singletons, and over 3% rests with the top ten. Specimen: CD4+ T cells sorted from PBMCs, collected 45 days after the yellow fever booster vaccination. The receptors shown here come from a man between 18 and 35 years old who received the YFV17D yellow fever vaccine.

In this sample, this clonotype turned up a few times. The gene calls are TRBV7-6 and TRBJ2-5, with 9 bases matching TRBD1. V gave up 6 bases and J gave up 5 bases; unmatched junction bases: 7. There are 14 residues in the CDR3. The germline V gene has CDR1 SGHVS and CDR2 FNYEAQ. This CDR3 is CASSNRGLTETQYF. As DNA, the CDR3 is TGTGCCAGCAGTAACAGGGGGCTGACGGAGACCCAGTACTTC. The whole variable domain, remainder taken from reference TRBV7-6 and TRBJ2-5, is GAGVSQSPRYKVTKRGQDVALRCDPISGHVSLYWYRQALGQGPEFLTYFNYEAQQDKSGLPNDRFSAERPEGSISTLTIQRTEQRDSAMYRCASSNRGLTETQYFGPGTRLLVL.

The CDR3 sequence: CASSTGQPSCGPQHF. CDR3 nucleotides: TGTGCCAGCTCCACAGGACAGCCATCCTGTGGGCCCCAGCATTTT. The chain recombines TRBV6-4 with TRBJ1-5; TRBD1 is a possible D gene (6 bases). The germline CDR1 and CDR2 sequences are MRHNA and SNTAGT. V dropped 8 bases and J dropped 9 bases, with 23 bases sitting between them. The CDR3 is made up of 15 amino acids.

This clonotype appeared a few times. This rearrangement joins TRBV12-3 or TRBV12-4 to TRBJ2-7; a possible D gene is TRBD2 (6 bases). Trimming left V 3 bases short and J 7 bases short, with 13 bases between. The CDR3 sequence is 13 residues long. DNA of the CDR3: TGTGCCAGCAGTTTCGAATCTCGGGGGGAGCAGTACGTC. It is translated as CASSFESRGEQYV.

The rearrangement joins TRBV18 to TRBJ1-4, with D unclear. Germline values: CDR1 KGHSH, CDR2 LQKENI. Trimming took off 4 bases at V and 1 base at J, with 13 bases between the two ends. The CDR3 has 16 amino acids. CDR3 coding DNA: TGTGCCAGCTCACTTTTTGAACACCTAACTAATGAAAAACTGTTTTTT. This sequence encodes CASSLFEHLTNEKLFF.

This clonotype was seen a handful of times. The rearrangement uses TRBV6-2 or TRBV6-3 and TRBJ1-5, with D unresolved. In germline, CDR1 is MNHEY, CDR2 SVGEGT. The CDR3 is made up of 17 amino acids. V lost 3 bases and J lost 4, with 19 bases in between. The CDR3 loop reads CASSYLVNLWGNQPQHF. CDR3 bases: TGTGCCAGCAGTTATTTGGTCAATCTTTGGGGTAATCAGCCCCAGCATTTT.

This clonotype was seen only a few times. This chain uses TRBV6-4 with TRBJ2-1; D may match TRBD1 or TRBD2 (5 bases each). Germline V gives CDR1 MRHNA, CDR2 SNTAGT. The V end lost 8 bases, the J end lost 4 bases, and 18 bases lay between the germline ends. The CDR3 totals 15 residues. The CDR3 coding sequence is TGTGCCAGCGCCCGAGATGGGGGTCATTACAATGAGCAGTTCTTC. It encodes CASARDGGHYNEQFF.

CDR3 sequence reads: CSASRTGDMGEQYV. CDR3 DNA: TGCAGTGCTAGTCGGACAGGGGACATGGGAGAGCAGTACGTC. The rearrangement links TRBV20-1 to TRBJ2-7, with 9 positions matching TRBD1. The CDR3 runs to 14 residues. Germline-derived CDR1 and CDR2 are DFQATT and SNEGSKA (reference sequence). V lost 3 bases to trimming and J lost 7 bases; unmatched junction nucleotides: 10.

This clonotype was detected only a few times. The chain uses TRBV7-2 and TRBJ1-2; 12 bases fit TRBD1. Looked up from germline, CDR1 is SGHTA and CDR2 is FQGNSA. V dropped 5 bases and J dropped 2; count of bases not matched to a gene: 3. This CDR3 comprises 15 residues. CDR3 region: CASSPGQGANYGYTF. The CDR3 nucleotides read TGTGCCAGCAGCCCGGGACAGGGGGCCAACTATGGCTACACCTTC.

The J gene is TRBJ1-2, the V gene TRBV7-2; 9 nucleotides align to TRBD1. The CDR3 has 15 amino acids. The germline V gene encodes CDR1 SGHTA and CDR2 FQGNSA. Losses at the gene ends were 2 bases for V and 8 bases for J; bases not matched to a gene: 9. This CDR3 reads CASSLTGQGARGYTF. The CDR3 nucleotides are TGTGCCAGCAGCTTAACGGGACAGGGAGCTCGCGGCTACACCTTC.

This clonotype was counted only a few times. V gene TRBV19 combines with J gene TRBJ2-2; D not certain. CDR1 LNHDA and CDR2 SQIVND come from the germline V gene (reference sequence). With 7 bases removed from V and 6 bases from J, the gap between germline ends came to 15 bases. The CDR3 runs to 14 residues. The CDR3 DNA is TGTGCCAGTATGTACGGCGTATCTCCCGGGGAGCTGTTTTTT. Protein: CASMYGVSPGELFF.

The J gene is TRBJ2-3, the V gene TRBV2, with D hard to call. Germline V gives CDR1 SNHLY, CDR2 FYNNEI. The CDR3 contains 11 residues. V was clipped by 8 bases and J by 4 bases, with 7 bases between them. The CDR3 region is CASLRADTQYF. CDR3 nucleotide sequence: TGTGCCAGCTTACGGGCAGATACGCAGTATTTT. The complete variable domain, with remaining parts taken from reference TRBV2 and TRBJ2-3, reads EPEVTQTPSHQVTQMGQEVILRCVPISNHLYFYWYRQILGQKVEFLVSFYNNEISEKSEIFDDQFSVERPDGSNFTLKIRSTKLEDSAMYFCASLRADTQYFGPGTRLTVL.

The chain employs TRBV14 and TRBJ1-6; 8 bases match TRBD1. The germline gives CDR1 SGHDN, CDR2 FVKESK. The CDR3 sequence is 14 residues long. V shed 4 bases and J 7 bases; nucleotides not matched to a gene: 3. The CDR3 DNA reads TGTGCCAGCAGCCCCTGGACAGGGAATTCACCCCTCCACTTT. Its protein is CASSPWTGNSPLHF. Full variable domain (rest looked up from reference TRBV14 and TRBJ1-6): EAGVTQFPSHSVIEKGQTVTLRCDPISGHDNLYWYRRVMGKEIKFLLHFVKESKQDESGMPNNRFLAERTGGTYSTLKVQPAELEDSGVYFCASSPWTGNSPLHFGNGTRLTVT.

This clonotype showed up just a few times. This chain uses TRBV6-4 with TRBJ1-2, with TRBD1 identical over 7 bases. The ends lost 2 bases at V and 8 bases at J; junction bases unmatched: 11. The CDR3 is made up of 15 amino acids. CDR1 MRHNA and CDR2 SNTAGT come from the germline V gene. CDR3 sequence: CASSDHWTGPGGYTF. For the CDR3, the DNA is TGTGCCAGCAGTGACCATTGGACAGGCCCTGGGGGCTACACCTTC.

This clonotype was seen more than once but under ten times. The chain employs TRBV29-1 and TRBJ1-4; a possible D gene is TRBD1 (6 bases). CDR3 length equals 12 residues. Germline V CDR1 and CDR2: SQVTM, ANQGSEA. The ends were cut back, 6 bases at V and 4 bases at J, with 9 bases in the middle. CDR3 residues: CSVKGGNEKLFF. CDR3 nucleotide sequence: TGCAGCGTGAAAGGGGGTAATGAAAAACTGTTTTTT.

This clonotype has a handful of counts. This sequence joins TRBV18 and TRBJ2-3; D gene ambiguous. V dropped 2 bases and J dropped 6 bases, with 15 bases sitting between them. The CDR3 totals 15 residues. Germline assignment: CDR1 KGHSH and CDR2 LQKENI. The CDR3 is CASSPTYLGTDTQYF. The CDR3 nucleotides are TGTGCCAGCTCACCAACCTACCTAGGTACGGATACGCAGTATTTT. Using reference TRBV18 and TRBJ2-3 for the parts outside the CDR3, the full variable domain is NAGVMQNPRHLVRRRGQEARLRCSPMKGHSHVYWYRQLPEEGLKFMVYLQKENIIDESGMPKERFSAEFPKEGPSILRIQQVVRGDSAAYFCASSPTYLGTDTQYFGPGTRLTVL.

This clonotype came up many times. This CDR3 is CASSHDAAGRRGYTF. CDR3 coding DNA: TGTGCCAGCAGCCACGACGCGGCGGGGCGGAGAGGCTACACCTTC. The gene calls are TRBV5-5 and TRBJ1-2; D perhaps matches TRBD1 (5 bases). From germline, CDR1 is SGHKS and CDR2 YYEKEE (reference sequence). V lost 4 bases to trimming and J lost 8 bases, with 21 bases between them. This CDR3 has 15 amino acids. The full variable domain, with the rest looked up from reference TRBV5-5 and TRBJ1-2, is DAGVTQSPTHLIKTRGQQVTLRCSPISGHKSVSWYQQVLGQGPQFIFQYYEKEERGRGNFPDRFSARQFPNYSSELNVNALLLGDSALYLCASSHDAAGRRGYTFGSGTRLTVV.

This clonotype was recorded a few times. The CDR3 DNA sequence: TGTGCCATCAGTGACCGGGAACCTGGGGCCAACGTCCTGACTTTC. Its protein is CAISDREPGANVLTF. The chain joins TRBV10-3 to TRBJ2-6, with D possibly TRBD2 on 5 matching bases. Per germline, CDR1 ENHRY and CDR2 SYGVKD. Trimming took 3 bases from V and 2 from J, leaving 8 bases between them. CDR3 length: 15 residues.

This clonotype was seen only a few times. The chain combines TRBV27 with TRBJ2-7; perhaps TRBD1 as D (5 bases). Germline lookup yields CDR1 MNHEY and CDR2 SMNVEV (reference sequence). Trimming took off 9 bases at V and 2 bases at J, with 14 bases between the two ends. The CDR3 runs 13 residues. CDR3 residues: CASNLQGPYEQYF. The CDR3 DNA follows: TGTGCCAGTAACCTCCAGGGCCCCTACGAGCAGTACTTC.